The rows below give T cell receptor beta chains drawn from one sample of a study of blood T cell repertoires in COVID-19. Measured with immunoSEQ multiplex PCR; TCRdb has only the in-frame clones, and not every one. Of 310,000 or so clones listed, nearly 90% were seen once; the top ten hold less than 6%. The sequencing sample was made of PBMCs or T cells enriched from blood (not recorded which). These receptors were obtained from a woman under 40 who had recovered from COVID-19. Each CDR3 is given with its conserved first and last residue. D genes are given only for firm matches. Clone size is stated in some rows and not others, as once, few, many or a class when expanded.

V	J	D	size	CDR3
TRBV5-4	TRBJ2-6	TRBD2	-	CASSHGLAASSGANVLTF
TRBV5-4	TRBJ1-6	TRBD1	-	CASTPDRGFDSPLHF
TRBV7-2	TRBJ2-7	-	-	CASSLNRDYEQYF
TRBV15	TRBJ2-7	-	-	CATSSRGTTYEQYF
TRBV12-3/TRBV12-4	TRBJ2-7	-	-	CASSPHISYEQYF
TRBV9	TRBJ2-7	TRBD2	-	CASSVGLAGGDEQYF
TRBV19	TRBJ1-1	TRBD1	-	CASSPGTGMEAFF
TRBV6-5	TRBJ1-2	-	once	CASGANYGYTF
TRBV11-1	TRBJ1-1	TRBD1	-	CASRKQGATEAFF
TRBV6-2/TRBV6-3	TRBJ1-2	-	-	CASSYSTQNYGYTF
TRBV6-2/TRBV6-3	TRBJ1-3	-	-	CASSPALGLGNTIYF
TRBV5-1	TRBJ2-5	-	-	CASSPGWETQYF
TRBV2	TRBJ2-1	TRBD2	-	CASTGSGGPYNEQFF
TRBV19	TRBJ2-1	-	-	CASSTDTRSDNEQFF
TRBV6-5	TRBJ2-5	TRBD1	-	CASSRQGVGTQYF
TRBV7-9	TRBJ2-3	TRBD2	-	CASRPGLEATDTQYF
TRBV18	TRBJ2-3	TRBD1	-	CASSPGTGGTDTQYF
TRBV9	TRBJ2-2	TRBD1	once	CASSSRDRGLGGELFF
TRBV7-9	TRBJ1-4	TRBD1	-	CASSLAAGQGIQSSEKLFF
TRBV5-1	TRBJ1-1	-	-	CASSLDGRGTEAFF